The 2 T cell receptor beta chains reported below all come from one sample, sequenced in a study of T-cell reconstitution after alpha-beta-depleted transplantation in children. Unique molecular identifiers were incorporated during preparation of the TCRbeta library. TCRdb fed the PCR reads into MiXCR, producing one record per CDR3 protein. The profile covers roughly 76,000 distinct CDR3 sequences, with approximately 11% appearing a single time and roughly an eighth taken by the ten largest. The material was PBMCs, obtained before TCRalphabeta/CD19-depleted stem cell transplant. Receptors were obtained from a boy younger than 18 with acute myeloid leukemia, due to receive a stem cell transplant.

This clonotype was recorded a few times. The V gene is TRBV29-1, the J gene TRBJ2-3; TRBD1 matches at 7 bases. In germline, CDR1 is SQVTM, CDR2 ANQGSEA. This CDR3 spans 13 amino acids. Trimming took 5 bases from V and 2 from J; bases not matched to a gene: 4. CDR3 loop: CSVTGDLTDTQYF. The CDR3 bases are TGCAGCGTTACAGGGGACCTCACAGATACGCAGTATTTT.

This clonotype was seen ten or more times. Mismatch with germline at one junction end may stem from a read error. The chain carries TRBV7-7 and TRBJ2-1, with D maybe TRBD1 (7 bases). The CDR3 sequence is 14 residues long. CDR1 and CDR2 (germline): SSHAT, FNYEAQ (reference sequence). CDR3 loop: CASRPFRGAGEQFF. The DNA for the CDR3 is TGTGCTAGCAGGCCTTTCAGGGGGGCGGGTGAGCAGTTCTTC.